The clone carrying this T cell receptor (beta chain) was seen more than once but under ten times. Its target is unknown. Investigators excluded patients with uncontrolled infection, other autoimmune disease, pregnancy or lactation. Diagnoses were established using clinical symptoms, serum thyroxine and TRAb, thyroid ultrasound and orbital computed tomography. The source of the PBMCs was less than 12 ml of fresh peripheral blood. After removal of 1 base from V and 5 bases from J, the junction contained 10 bases not matched to a gene. This CDR3 contains 17 residues. Germline V gene sequence: CDR1 SGHTA, CDR2 FQGNSA. The sample belongs to a study of T cells in Graves' hyperthyroidism and ophthalmopathy. It was RNA transcripts that yielded the amplified TCR beta CDR3 regions. HTBI primers were the set used in a first-round RT-PCR of the TCR CDR3. TCRdb re-derived calls from the multiplex PCR reads in MiXCR, one entry per CDR3 protein. This table holds over 450,000 distinct CDR3 sequences, 15% to 20% found once.

Whole-study findings and limits: The blood repertoire included most of the expanded thyroid clonotypes above 0.001.

The chain has TRBV7-2 and TRBJ2-3; 9 positions match TRBD2. The sequence came from a woman younger than 35 with Graves' ophthalmopathy. Sequenced sample: blood. Here the CDR3 DNA reads TGTGCCAGCAGCTTAGGTCTAGCGGGAAACCTCCTAGATACGCAGTATTTT. This codes for CASSLGLAGNLLDTQYF.